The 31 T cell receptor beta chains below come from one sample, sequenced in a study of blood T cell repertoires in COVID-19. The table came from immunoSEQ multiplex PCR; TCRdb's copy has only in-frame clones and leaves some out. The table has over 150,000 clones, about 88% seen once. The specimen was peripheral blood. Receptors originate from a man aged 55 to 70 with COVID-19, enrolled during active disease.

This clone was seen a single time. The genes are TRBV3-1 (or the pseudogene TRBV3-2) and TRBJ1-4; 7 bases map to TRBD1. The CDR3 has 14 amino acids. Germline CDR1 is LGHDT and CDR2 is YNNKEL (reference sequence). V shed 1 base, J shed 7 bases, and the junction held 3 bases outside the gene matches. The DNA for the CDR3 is TGTGCCAGCAGCCAAGCAGGGGGTCTTGAAAAACTGTTTTTT. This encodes CASSQAGGLEKLFF.

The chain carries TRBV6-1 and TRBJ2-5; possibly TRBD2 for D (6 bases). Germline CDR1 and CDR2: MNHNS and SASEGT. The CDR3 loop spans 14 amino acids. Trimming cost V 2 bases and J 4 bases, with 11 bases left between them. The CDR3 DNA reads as TGTGCCAGCAGTGAATATAACGGGGGAGAGACCCAGTACTTC. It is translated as CASSEYNGGETQYF.

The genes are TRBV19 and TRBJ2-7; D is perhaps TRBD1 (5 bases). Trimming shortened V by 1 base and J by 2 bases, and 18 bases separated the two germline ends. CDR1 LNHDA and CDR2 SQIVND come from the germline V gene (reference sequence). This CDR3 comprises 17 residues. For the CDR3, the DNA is TGTGCCAGTAGTATAGGGGGATGGCAGGGTGTCCCCTACGAGCAGTACTTC. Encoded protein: CASSIGGWQGVPYEQYF.

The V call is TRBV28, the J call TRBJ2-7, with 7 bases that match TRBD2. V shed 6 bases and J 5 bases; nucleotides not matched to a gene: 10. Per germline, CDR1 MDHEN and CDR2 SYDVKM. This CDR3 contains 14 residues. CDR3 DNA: TGTGCCAGCAGAATGGGAGGGCCCCGGGACGAGCAGTACTTC. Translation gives CASRMGGPRDEQYF.

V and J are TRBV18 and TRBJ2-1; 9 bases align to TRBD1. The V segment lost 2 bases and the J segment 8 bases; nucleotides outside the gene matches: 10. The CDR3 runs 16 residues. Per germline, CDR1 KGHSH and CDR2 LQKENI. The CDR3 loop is CASSPAGQGVLDEQFF. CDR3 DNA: TGTGCCAGCTCACCAGCGGGACAGGGTGTATTGGATGAGCAGTTCTTC.

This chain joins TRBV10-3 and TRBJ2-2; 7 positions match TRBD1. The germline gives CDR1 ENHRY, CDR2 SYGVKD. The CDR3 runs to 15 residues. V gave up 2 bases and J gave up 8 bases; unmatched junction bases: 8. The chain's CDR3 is CAISEGDSYRGELFF. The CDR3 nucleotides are TGTGCCATCAGTGAGGGGGACAGCTACCGGGGGGAGCTGTTTTTT.

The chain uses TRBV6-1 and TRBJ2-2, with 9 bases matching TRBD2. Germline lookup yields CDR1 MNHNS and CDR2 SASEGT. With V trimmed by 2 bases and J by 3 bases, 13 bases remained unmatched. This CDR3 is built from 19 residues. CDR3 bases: TGTGCCAGCAGTGAATCTATAGTCGCGGGAGGGGCTGACACCGGGGAGCTGTTTTTT. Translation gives CASSESIVAGGADTGELFF.

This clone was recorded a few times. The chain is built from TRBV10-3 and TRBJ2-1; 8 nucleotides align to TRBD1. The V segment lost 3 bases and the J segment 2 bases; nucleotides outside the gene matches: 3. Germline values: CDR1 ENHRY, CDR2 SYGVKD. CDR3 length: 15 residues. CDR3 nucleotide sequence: TGTGCCATCAGTGAACCAGGGGGCCCCTACAATGAGCAGTTCTTC. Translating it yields CAISEPGGPYNEQFF.

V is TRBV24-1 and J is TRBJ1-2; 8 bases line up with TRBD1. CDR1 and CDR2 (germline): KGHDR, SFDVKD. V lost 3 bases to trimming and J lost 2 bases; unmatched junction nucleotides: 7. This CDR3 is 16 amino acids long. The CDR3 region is CATSDGGQESNYGYTF. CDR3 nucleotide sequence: TGTGCCACCAGTGATGGGGGACAGGAATCGAACTATGGCTACACCTTC.

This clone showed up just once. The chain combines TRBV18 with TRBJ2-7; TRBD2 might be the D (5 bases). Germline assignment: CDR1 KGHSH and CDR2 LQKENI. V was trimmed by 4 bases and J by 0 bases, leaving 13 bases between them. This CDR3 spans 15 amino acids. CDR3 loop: CASSLRTGSSYEQYF. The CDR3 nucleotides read TGTGCCAGCTCACTGAGGACGGGAAGCTCCTACGAGCAGTACTTC. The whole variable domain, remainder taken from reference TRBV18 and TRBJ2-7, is NAGVMQNPRHLVRRRGQEARLRCSPMKGHSHVYWYRQLPEEGLKFMVYLQKENIIDESGMPKERFSAEFPKEGPSILRIQQVVRGDSAAYFCASSLRTGSSYEQYFGPGTRLTVT.

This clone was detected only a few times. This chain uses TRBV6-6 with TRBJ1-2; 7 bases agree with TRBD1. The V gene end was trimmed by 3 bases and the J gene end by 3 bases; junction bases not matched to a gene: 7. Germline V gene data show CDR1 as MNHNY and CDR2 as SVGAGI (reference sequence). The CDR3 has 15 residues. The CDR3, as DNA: TGTGCCAGCAGTTATAAGTCCACAGGGGACTATGGCTACACCTTC. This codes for CASSYKSTGDYGYTF.

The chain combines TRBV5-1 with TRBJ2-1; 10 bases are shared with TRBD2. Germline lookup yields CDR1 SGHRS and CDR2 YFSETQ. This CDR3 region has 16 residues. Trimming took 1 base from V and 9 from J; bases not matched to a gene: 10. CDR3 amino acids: CASSLFSGGTPGEQFF. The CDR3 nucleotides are TGCGCCAGCAGCTTGTTTAGCGGGGGGACCCCTGGTGAGCAGTTCTTC.

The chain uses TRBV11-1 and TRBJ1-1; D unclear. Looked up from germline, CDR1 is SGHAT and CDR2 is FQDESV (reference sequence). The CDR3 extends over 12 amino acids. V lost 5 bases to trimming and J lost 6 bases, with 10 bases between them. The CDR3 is CASSLNSPEAFF. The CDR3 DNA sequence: TGTGCCAGCAGCCTTAACAGCCCTGAAGCTTTCTTT.

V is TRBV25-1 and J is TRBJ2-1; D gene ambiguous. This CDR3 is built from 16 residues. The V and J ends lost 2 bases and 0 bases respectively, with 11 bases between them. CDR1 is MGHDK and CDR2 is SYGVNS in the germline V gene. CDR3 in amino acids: CASSEPGGYSYNEQFF. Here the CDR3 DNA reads TGTGCCAGCAGTGAACCTGGCGGTTACTCCTACAATGAGCAGTTCTTC.

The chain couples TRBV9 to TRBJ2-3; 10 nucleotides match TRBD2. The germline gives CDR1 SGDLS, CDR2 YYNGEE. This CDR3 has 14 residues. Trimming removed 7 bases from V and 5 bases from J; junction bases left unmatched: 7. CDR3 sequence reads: CASFLGLAIDTQYF. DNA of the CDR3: TGTGCCAGCTTCCTGGGACTAGCGATAGATACGCAGTATTTT.

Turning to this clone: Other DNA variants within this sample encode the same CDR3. This CDR3 reads CSVGLAGYNEQFF. As DNA, the CDR3 is TGCAGCGTTGGGTTAGCGGGGTACAATGAGCAGTTCTTC. The genes are TRBV29-1 and TRBJ2-1; 8 bases match TRBD2. The germline gives CDR1 SQVTM, CDR2 ANQGSEA. V was pared by 4 bases and J by 4 bases, with 3 bases of the junction left unmatched. The CDR3 is made up of 13 amino acids.

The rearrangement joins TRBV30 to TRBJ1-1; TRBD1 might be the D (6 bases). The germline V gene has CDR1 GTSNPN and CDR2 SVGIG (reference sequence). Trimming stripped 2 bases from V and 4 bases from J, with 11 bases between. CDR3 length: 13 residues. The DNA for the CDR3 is TGTGCCTGGAGTAGACAGGTTTCCACTGAAGCTTTCTTT. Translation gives CAWSRQVSTEAFF. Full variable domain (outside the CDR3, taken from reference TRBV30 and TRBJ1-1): SQTIHQWPATLVQPVGSPLSLECTVEGTSNPNLYWYRQAAGRGLQLLFYSVGIGQISSEVPQNLSASRPQDRQFILSSKKLLLSDSGFYLCAWSRQVSTEAFFGQGTRLTVV.

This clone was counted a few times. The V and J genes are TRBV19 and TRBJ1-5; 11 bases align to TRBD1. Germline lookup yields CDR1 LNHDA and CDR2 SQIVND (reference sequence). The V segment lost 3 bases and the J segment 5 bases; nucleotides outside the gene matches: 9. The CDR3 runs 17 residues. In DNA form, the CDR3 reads TGTGCCAGTAGTATTCCGGGACAGGGGGTTGACCATCAGCCCCAGCATTTT. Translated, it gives CASSIPGQGVDHQPQHF.

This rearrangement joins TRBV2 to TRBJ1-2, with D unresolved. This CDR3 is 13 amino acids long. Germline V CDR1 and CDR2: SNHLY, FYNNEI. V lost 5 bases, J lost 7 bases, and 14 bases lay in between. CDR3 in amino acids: CASSPPTRSGYTF. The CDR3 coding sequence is TGTGCCAGCAGTCCCCCTACCCGGAGTGGCTACACCTTC.

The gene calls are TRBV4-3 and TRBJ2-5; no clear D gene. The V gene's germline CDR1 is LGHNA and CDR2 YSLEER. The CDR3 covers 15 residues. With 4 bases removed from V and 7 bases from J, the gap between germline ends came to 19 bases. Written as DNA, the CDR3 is TGCGCCAGCAGCCGAGACCACAGTCTACCAGGGACCCAGTACTTC. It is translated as CASSRDHSLPGTQYF.

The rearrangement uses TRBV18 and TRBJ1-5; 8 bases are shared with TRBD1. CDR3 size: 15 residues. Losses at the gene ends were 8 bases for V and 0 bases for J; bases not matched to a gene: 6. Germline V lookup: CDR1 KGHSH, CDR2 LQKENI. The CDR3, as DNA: TGTGCCAGCACCGGGACAGGTACTAGCAATCAGCCCCAGCATTTT. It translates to CASTGTGTSNQPQHF.

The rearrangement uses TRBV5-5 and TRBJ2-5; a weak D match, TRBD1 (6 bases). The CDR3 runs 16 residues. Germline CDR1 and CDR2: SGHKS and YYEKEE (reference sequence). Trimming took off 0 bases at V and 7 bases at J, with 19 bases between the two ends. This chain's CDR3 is CASSLERQGGGRTQYF. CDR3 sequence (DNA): TGTGCCAGCAGCTTGGAGCGACAAGGGGGTGGACGGACCCAGTACTTC.

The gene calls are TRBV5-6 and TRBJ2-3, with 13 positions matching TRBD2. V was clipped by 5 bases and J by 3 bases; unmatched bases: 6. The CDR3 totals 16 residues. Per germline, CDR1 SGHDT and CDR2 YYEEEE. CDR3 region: CASRRTSGSFTDTQYF. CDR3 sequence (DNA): TGTGCCAGCAGGCGGACTAGCGGGAGTTTTACAGATACGCAGTATTTT.

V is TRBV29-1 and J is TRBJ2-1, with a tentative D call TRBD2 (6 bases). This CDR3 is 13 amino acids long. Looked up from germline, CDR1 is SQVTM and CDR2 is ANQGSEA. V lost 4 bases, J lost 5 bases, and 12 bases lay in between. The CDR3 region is CSVAGRENNEQFF. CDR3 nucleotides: TGCAGCGTTGCGGGGCGGGAAAACAATGAGCAGTTCTTC.

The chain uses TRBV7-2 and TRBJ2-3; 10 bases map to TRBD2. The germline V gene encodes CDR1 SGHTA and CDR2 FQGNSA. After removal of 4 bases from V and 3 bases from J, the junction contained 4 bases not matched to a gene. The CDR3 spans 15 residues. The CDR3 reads CASSWSSGRTDTQYF. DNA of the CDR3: TGTGCCAGCAGCTGGTCTAGCGGGAGAACAGATACGCAGTATTTT.

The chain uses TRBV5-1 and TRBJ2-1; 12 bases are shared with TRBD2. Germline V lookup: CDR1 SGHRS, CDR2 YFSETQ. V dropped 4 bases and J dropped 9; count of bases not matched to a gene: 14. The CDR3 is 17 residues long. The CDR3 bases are TGCGCCAGCAGCCTACCCGGACTAGCGGGACCAAGTGGTGAGCAGTTCTTC. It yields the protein CASSLPGLAGPSGEQFF.

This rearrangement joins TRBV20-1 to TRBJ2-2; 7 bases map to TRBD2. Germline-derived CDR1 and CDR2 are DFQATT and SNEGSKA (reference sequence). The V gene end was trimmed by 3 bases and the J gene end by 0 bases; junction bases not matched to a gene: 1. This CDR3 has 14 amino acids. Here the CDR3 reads CSASLAANTGELFF. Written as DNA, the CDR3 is TGCAGTGCTAGTCTAGCGGCGAACACCGGGGAGCTGTTTTTT.

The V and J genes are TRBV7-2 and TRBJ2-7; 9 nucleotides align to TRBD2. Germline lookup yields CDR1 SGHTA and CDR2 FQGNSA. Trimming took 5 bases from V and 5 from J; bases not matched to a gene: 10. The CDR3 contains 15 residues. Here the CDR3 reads CASSLRGLASDEQYF. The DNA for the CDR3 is TGTGCCAGCAGCCTCCGGGGACTAGCTAGCGACGAGCAGTACTTC.

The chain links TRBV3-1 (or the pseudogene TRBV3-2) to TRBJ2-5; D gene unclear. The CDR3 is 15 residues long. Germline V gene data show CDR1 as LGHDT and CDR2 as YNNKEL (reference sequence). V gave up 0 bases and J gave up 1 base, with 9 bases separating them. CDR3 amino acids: CASSQDAGFQETQYF. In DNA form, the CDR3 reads TGTGCCAGCAGCCAAGATGCCGGGTTCCAAGAGACCCAGTACTTC.

The CDR3 DNA follows: TGCGCCAGCAGCCTAACTAGCGGATCGAACACCGGGGAGCTGTTTTTT. Translation gives CASSLTSGSNTGELFF. The chain employs TRBV5-1 and TRBJ2-2, with 8 bases that match TRBD2. Germline values: CDR1 SGHRS, CDR2 YFSETQ. The CDR3 totals 16 residues. Trimming cost V 4 bases and J 0 bases; bases outside gene matches: 5.

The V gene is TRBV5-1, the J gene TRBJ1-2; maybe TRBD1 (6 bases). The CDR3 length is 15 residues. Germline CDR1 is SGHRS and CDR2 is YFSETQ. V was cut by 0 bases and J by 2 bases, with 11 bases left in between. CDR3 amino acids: CASSLGTAENYGYTF. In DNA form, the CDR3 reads TGCGCCAGCAGCTTGGGGACAGCTGAAAACTATGGCTACACCTTC. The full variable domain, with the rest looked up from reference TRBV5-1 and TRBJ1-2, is KAGVTQTPRYLIKTRGQQVTLSCSPISGHRSVSWYQQTPGQGLQFLFEYFSETQRNKGNFPGRFSGRQFSNSRSEMNVSTLELGDSALYLCASSLGTAENYGYTFGSGTRLTVV.